The 30 T cell receptor beta chains in this list originate from one sample, sequenced in a study of blood T cell repertoires in COVID-19. The repertoire was sequenced with immunoSEQ multiplex PCR; TCRdb's copy has only in-frame clones and lacks some. The sample comprises some 350,000 clones, around 80% of which are singletons, and about 2.7% rests with the top ten. The sequenced material came from peripheral blood. All receptors come from a young man with active or convalescent COVID-19.

V and J are TRBV27 and TRBJ1-1; TRBD1 might be the D (5 bases). Germline lookup yields CDR1 MNHEY and CDR2 SMNVEV (reference sequence). This CDR3 contains 15 residues. The V end was cut by 5 bases, the J end by 4 bases, with 17 bases between. The CDR3 region is CASSPPGRAFTEAFF. The CDR3 nucleotides read TGTGCCAGCAGTCCTCCAGGCAGGGCCTTCACTGAAGCTTTCTTT.

The table lists this clone with a few counts. This chain uses TRBV4-3 with TRBJ1-6; a weak D match, TRBD1 (6 bases). V was cut by 7 bases and J by 1 base, with 17 bases left in between. Per germline, CDR1 LGHNA and CDR2 YSLEER. The CDR3 sequence is 17 residues long. In DNA, the CDR3 is TGCGCCAGCAACTCCAGGGGTATGGGGTCCTATAATTCACCCCTCCACTTT. It specifies CASNSRGMGSYNSPLHF.

The sample holds one count of this clone. This chain connects TRBV24-1 to TRBJ1-4; D is unclear. This CDR3 is built from 15 residues. Trimming took 9 bases from V and 10 from J, leaving 23 bases between them. In germline, CDR1 is KGHDR, CDR2 SFDVKD. DNA for the CDR3: TGTGCCACCGGCTCACTACGAGACGGCCTAGGAAAACTGTTTTTT. Translation: CATGSLRDGLGKLFF.

The V and J genes are TRBV6-5 and TRBJ1-2, with D possibly TRBD1 on 5 matching bases. The CDR3 runs to 13 residues. V lost 2 bases, J lost 6 bases, and 10 bases lay in between. The germline V gene encodes CDR1 MNHEY and CDR2 SVGAGI. For the CDR3, the DNA is TGTGCCAGCAGTTACGGGGCAGGGAATGGCTACACCTTC. Translation: CASSYGAGNGYTF.

The CDR3 nucleotides read TGTGCCAGCAGCCAAGAGGGGGCGACTGTATTATCCGAGCAGTACTTC. As protein: CASSQEGATVLSEQYF. This chain uses TRBV4-2 with TRBJ2-7; perhaps TRBD1 as D (6 bases). Trimming cost V 0 bases and J 6 bases, with 18 bases left between them. The length of the CDR3 is 16 residues. Per germline, CDR1 LGHNA and CDR2 YNFKEQ.

The V call is TRBV7-2, the J call TRBJ2-7, with TRBD2 identical over 12 bases. Trimming took 5 bases from V and 3 from J; bases not matched to a gene: 5. The germline gives CDR1 SGHTA, CDR2 FQGNSA. This CDR3 contains 15 residues. The CDR3 is CASSVRTSGDYEQYF. CDR3 in DNA: TGTGCCAGCAGCGTCAGGACTAGCGGGGACTACGAGCAGTACTTC.

V is TRBV30 and J is TRBJ2-7; D possibly corresponds to TRBD2 (5 bases). The CDR3 runs to 13 residues. From germline, CDR1 is GTSNPN and CDR2 SVGIG (reference sequence). The ends were cut back, 2 bases at V and 7 bases at J, with 15 bases in the middle. CDR3 coding DNA: TGTGCCTGGAGTCTCCTAGCCCGGCGAGAGCAGTACTTC. Protein: CAWSLLARREQYF.

The chain uses TRBV24-1 and TRBJ2-3; TRBD2 might be the D (5 bases). The V gene lost 1 base and the J gene lost 0 bases, with 7 bases spanning the gap. The germline CDR1 and CDR2 sequences are KGHDR and SFDVKD. The CDR3 runs to 15 residues. CDR3 in DNA: TGTGCCACCAGTGATTTCGGGGAAAGCACAGATACGCAGTATTTT. Encoded protein: CATSDFGESTDTQYF.

The chain uses TRBV24-1 and TRBJ2-7; TRBD1 matches at 10 bases. The V gene end was trimmed by 3 bases and the J gene end by 5 bases; junction bases not matched to a gene: 9. This CDR3 has 16 amino acids. CDR1 is KGHDR, CDR2 SFDVKD, per germline. This chain's CDR3 is CATSDPRQGARDEQYF. The CDR3 bases are TGTGCCACCAGTGATCCCCGACAGGGGGCTAGAGACGAGCAGTACTTC.

The J gene is TRBJ1-4, the V gene TRBV6-2 or TRBV6-3; possible D gene TRBD1, 6 bases. Deletions cut 4 bases from V and 6 bases from J, with 12 bases between. The CDR3 has 14 residues. In germline, CDR1 is MNHEY, CDR2 SVGEGT. CDR3: CASSFQGQDEKLFF. The CDR3 nucleotides are TGTGCCAGCAGTTTTCAGGGGCAAGATGAAAAACTGTTTTTT.

V usage is TRBV30 and J usage is TRBJ1-2; TRBD1 might be the D (6 bases). Germline lookup yields CDR1 GTSNPN and CDR2 SVGIG (reference sequence). The CDR3 has 13 residues. V was cut by 2 bases and J by 4 bases, with 11 bases left in between. The CDR3 DNA reads as TGTGCCTGGAGTACTGGACAGAGCTATGGCTACACCTTC. Translating gives CAWSTGQSYGYTF.

This chain uses TRBV11-3 with TRBJ2-1; TRBD1 matches at 7 bases. CDR3 length: 14 residues. Germline CDR1 is SGHNT and CDR2 is YENEEA. J gave up 8 bases and V 0 bases, and 4 bases lay outside the gene matches. The CDR3 region is CASSLEQGSHEQFF. In nucleotides, the CDR3 is TGTGCCAGCAGCTTAGAACAGGGGAGCCATGAGCAGTTCTTC.

This rearrangement joins TRBV9 to TRBJ2-1, with D possibly TRBD2 on 6 matching bases. V was cut by 4 bases and J by 7 bases, with 15 bases left in between. Germline V gene lookup returns CDR1 SGDLS and CDR2 YYNGEE. The CDR3 runs 14 residues. In DNA, the CDR3 is TGTGCCAGCAGCTTACCCCGGGGGTCGAATGAGCAGTTCTTC. Residues: CASSLPRGSNEQFF.

This rearrangement joins TRBV28 to TRBJ2-1; D may be TRBD1 (5 bases). Germline CDR1 and CDR2: MDHEN and SYDVKM. The CDR3 runs to 14 residues. V was cut by 5 bases and J by 13 bases, with 21 bases left in between. CDR3 sequence (DNA): TGTGCCAGCAGTCAAAACCTAGGGGCCCACACCCAGTTCTTC. This sequence encodes CASSQNLGAHTQFF.

The chain uses TRBV5-4 and TRBJ2-7; 7 positions agree with TRBD1. The germline CDR1 and CDR2 sequences are SGHNT and YYREEE (reference sequence). V lost 0 bases and J lost 0; bases outside the gene matches: 3. This CDR3 spans 15 amino acids. The chain's CDR3 is CASSLGQGTSYEQYF. The CDR3 nucleotides are TGTGCCAGCAGCTTGGGACAGGGTACCTCCTACGAGCAGTACTTC.

The chain carries TRBV19 and TRBJ1-1; 12 bases are shared with TRBD1. The CDR3 runs 16 residues. The junction had 8 bases not matched to a gene; V was cut back by 4 bases and J by 5 bases. Germline V CDR1 and CDR2: LNHDA, SQIVND (reference sequence). The CDR3 loop reads CASSTFPGQGATEAFF. The DNA of the CDR3 is TGTGCCAGTAGTACCTTTCCGGGACAGGGGGCGACTGAAGCTTTCTTT. Supplemented by reference TRBV19 and TRBJ1-1, the full variable domain reads DGGITQSPKYLFRKEGQNVTLSCEQNLNHDAMYWYRQDPGQGLRLIYYSQIVNDFQKGDIAEGYSVSREKKESFPLTVTSAQKNPTAFYLCASSTFPGQGATEAFFGQGTRLTVV.

The chain has TRBV6-2 or TRBV6-3 and TRBJ2-5; 7 nucleotides match TRBD2. The length of the CDR3 is 17 residues. The V gene's germline CDR1 is MNHEY and CDR2 SVGEGT. V lost 0 bases and J lost 5; bases outside the gene matches: 12. Here the CDR3 reads CASSYSTGLDPAETQYF. CDR3 nucleotide sequence: TGTGCCAGCAGTTACTCGACTGGACTAGACCCTGCCGAGACCCAGTACTTC.

The V call is TRBV6-6, the J call TRBJ2-2; D is ambiguous. The germline V and J ends were trimmed by 2 bases and 4 bases, with 5 bases remaining between them. Germline V gives CDR1 MNHNY, CDR2 SVGAGI (reference sequence). The CDR3 sequence is 13 residues long. CDR3 nucleotides: TGTGCCAGCAGTTACGGGCGCACCGGGGAGCTGTTTTTT. This sequence encodes CASSYGRTGELFF.

The V gene is TRBV7-3, the J gene TRBJ2-1; 7 bases map to TRBD2. This CDR3 has 15 residues. J was trimmed by 9 bases and V by 5 bases; bases with no gene match: 13. The germline CDR1 and CDR2 sequences are SGHTA and FQGTGA. Here the CDR3 DNA reads TGTGCCAGCAGCCCGTCGCCAGCGGGAAAAGGTGAGCAGTTCTTC. This gives the protein CASSPSPAGKGEQFF.

The J gene is TRBJ2-1, the V gene TRBV18, with D possibly being TRBD2 (7 bases). Germline V CDR1 and CDR2: KGHSH, LQKENI. The length of the CDR3 is 14 residues. The V end was cut by 0 bases, the J end by 8 bases, with 11 bases between. The CDR3 region has the DNA TGTGCCAGCTCACCACCGCTGGGGGGGCATGAGCAGTTCTTC. Translation gives CASSPPLGGHEQFF.

This rearrangement joins TRBV19 to TRBJ2-5, with 11 bases lining up with TRBD2. The CDR3 sequence is 15 residues long. The V and J ends lost 6 bases and 1 base, in that order; junction bases with no gene match: 4. Germline assignment: CDR1 LNHDA and CDR2 SQIVND (reference sequence). CDR3 nucleotide sequence: TGTGCCAGTAGAACCCTAGCGGGGGGCCAAGAGACCCAGTACTTC. Translating gives CASRTLAGGQETQYF. The whole variable domain, filled in from reference TRBV19 and TRBJ2-5, reads DGGITQSPKYLFRKEGQNVTLSCEQNLNHDAMYWYRQDPGQGLRLIYYSQIVNDFQKGDIAEGYSVSREKKESFPLTVTSAQKNPTAFYLCASRTLAGGQETQYFGPGTRLLVL.

The chain uses TRBV18 and TRBJ1-1; possibly TRBD1 for D (6 bases). CDR1 and CDR2 from the germline V gene are KGHSH and LQKENI. V was cut by 4 bases and J by 5 bases, with 8 bases left in between. CDR3 length: 12 amino acids. CDR3 residues: CASSQGGTEAFF. CDR3 coding DNA: TGTGCCAGCTCACAGGGGGGGACTGAAGCTTTCTTT.

The rearrangement links TRBV6-5 to TRBJ1-1; D is unclear. CDR3 length: 11 residues. Germline V gene lookup returns CDR1 MNHEY and CDR2 SVGAGI. The ends were cut back, 10 bases at V and 5 bases at J, with 11 bases in the middle. This CDR3 reads CATSRGTEAFF. CDR3 DNA: TGTGCCACCAGCCGGGGAACTGAAGCTTTCTTT.

The chain joins TRBV21-1 to TRBJ1-2. TRBV21-1 is a pseudogene locus. CDR3 length: 18 amino acids. The CDR3 coding sequence is TGTGCCAGCAGCAAAATGGCGGGCTCAGCCCGCTGCTTCTATGGCTACACCTTC. Protein sequence: CASSKMAGSARCFYGYTF.

The sample holds one count of this clone. The rearrangement links TRBV9 to TRBJ2-1, with 10 bases fitting TRBD2. V dropped 2 bases and J dropped 10; count of bases not matched to a gene: 9. This CDR3 contains 15 residues. In germline, CDR1 is SGDLS, CDR2 YYNGEE. The CDR3 coding sequence is TGTGCCAGCAGCGTCGAGCTAGCGGGAGTAAGGGAGCAGTTCTTC. Its protein product is CASSVELAGVREQFF. The full variable domain, completed using reference TRBV9 and TRBJ2-1, is DSGVTQTPKHLITATGQRVTLRCSPRSGDLSVYWYQQSLDQGLQFLIQYYNGEERAKGNILERFSAQQFPDLHSELNLSSLELGDSALYFCASSVELAGVREQFFGPGTRLTVL.

V is TRBV7-9 and J is TRBJ2-3; 10 bases are a match to TRBD2. The CDR3 is 16 residues long. V shed 5 bases and J 0 bases; nucleotides not matched to a gene: 5. CDR1 and CDR2 (germline): SEHNR, FQNEAQ (reference sequence). In DNA form, the CDR3 reads TGTGCCAGCAGCCCAATAGCGGGAGGCAGCACAGATACGCAGTATTTT. This encodes CASSPIAGGSTDTQYF.

The chain employs TRBV7-2 and TRBJ2-1; 9 bases are shared with TRBD1. The J segment lost 7 bases and the V segment lost 5 bases, leaving 9 bases of the junction unmatched. CDR3 size: 15 residues. CDR1 is SGHTA and CDR2 is FQGNSA in the germline V gene. The CDR3 protein is CASSLSGTGFNEQFF. CDR3 sequence (DNA): TGTGCCAGCAGCCTCTCCGGGACAGGGTTTAATGAGCAGTTCTTC.

This sequence joins TRBV7-3 and TRBJ2-7; TRBD1 aligns across 9 bases. Germline V CDR1 and CDR2: SGHTA, FQGTGA. V shed 3 bases and J 3 bases; nucleotides not matched to a gene: 6. The CDR3 is 15 amino acids. The CDR3 is CASSFTGGGSYEQYF. CDR3 sequence (DNA): TGTGCCAGCAGCTTTACAGGGGGCGGGAGCTACGAGCAGTACTTC.

The chain has TRBV4-1 and TRBJ1-2, with no clear D. The V gene's germline CDR1 is MGHRA and CDR2 YSYEKL. The CDR3 is 13 amino acids. The V gene lost 2 bases and the J gene lost 8 bases, with 12 bases spanning the gap. In DNA form, the CDR3 reads TGCGCCAGCAGCCAATGGGCGATCCTAGGCTACACCTTC. Its protein product is CASSQWAILGYTF.

The genes are TRBV20-1 and TRBJ2-5, with TRBD2 matching 11 bases. Germline loops: CDR1 DFQATT, CDR2 SNEGSKA (reference sequence). CDR3 size: 15 residues. After removal of 4 bases from V and 5 bases from J, the junction contained 9 bases not matched to a gene. The CDR3 sequence is CSANELAGGKETQYF. CDR3 DNA: TGCAGTGCTAATGAGCTAGCGGGGGGAAAGGAGACCCAGTACTTC.